The present entry profiles one T cell receptor beta chain with its context. What it binds is not known. The data were taken from a study of T-cell memory formation after mild COVID-19. General study findings and limits: Pre-infection memory harbored some responding clones, suggesting cross-reactive memory joined. CD4+ contracting clones were found mainly in CM and EM, and CD8+ ones in EMRA.

This CDR3 region has 13 residues. V lost 5 bases, J lost 3 bases, and 2 bases stayed unmatched. One entry per CDR3 protein results from TCRdb running MiXCR on the 5' RACE reads. The table lists fewer than 600,000 distinct CDR3 sequences, roughly 21% of them singletons. The clonotype was recovered from an adult woman who had mild COVID-19 (a few samples of this study predate the infection). Cell type and time point are not known. Sequencing was carried out using PBMCs or a T cell subset sorted from them (not recorded which). V usage is TRBV12-3 or TRBV12-4 and J usage is TRBJ2-5; 8 nucleotides agree with TRBD1. Here the CDR3 reads CASSEDREETQYF. The CDR3 DNA reads as TGTGCCAGCAGTGAGGACAGGGAAGAGACCCAGTACTTC.